A selection of T cell receptor beta chains follows, all from one sample in a study of OX40 agonist ivuxolimab in advanced cancers. Data came from immunoSEQ multiplex PCR; TCRdb stores just in-frame clones and leaves some out. The profile shows about 82,000 clones, almost 90% of them singletons. Sequenced material: CD4+ or CD8+ T cells sorted from blood, taken in a trial of the OX40 agonist ivuxolimab. These receptors all stem from an adult with an advanced solid tumor such as melanoma, head and neck, liver or kidney cancer. The conserved cysteine and the conserved F or W are not part of the CDR3 here. Each record gives: CDR3 protein, clone size, V gene. Not every row has a clone size; where given, it reads once, few, many or a size class.

cdr3_aa: ASSDASYQPQH; clone_size: few; v_call: TRBV6-1
cdr3_aa: ATSTGVAQSTDTQY; clone_size: -; v_call: TRBV15
cdr3_aa: ASSPRTSAGYTDTQY; clone_size: -; v_call: TRBV14
cdr3_aa: ASSFTLGQGASYGYT; clone_size: once; v_call: TRBV7-2
cdr3_aa: AWRPLTSGYNQETQY; clone_size: -; v_call: TRBV30
cdr3_aa: ASSTGQGAYEQY; clone_size: -; v_call: TRBV7-2
cdr3_aa: ASRYTSGRGEQF; clone_size: -; v_call: TRBV2
cdr3_aa: ASSPRDRGYEQY; clone_size: -; v_call: TRBV5-4
cdr3_aa: ASSLFPASDTIY; clone_size: -; v_call: TRBV5-5
cdr3_aa: ASLDSSGNTIY; clone_size: -; v_call: TRBV18
cdr3_aa: ASSLGLWGAEGYT; clone_size: -; v_call: TRBV11-2
cdr3_aa: ASSSAGAGYNEQF; clone_size: -; v_call: TRBV27
cdr3_aa: ASTAPGNTIY; clone_size: -; v_call: TRBV19
cdr3_aa: ASSLARQANEQF; clone_size: once; v_call: TRBV7-2
cdr3_aa: ASSVSGSSVSEQY; clone_size: -; v_call: TRBV9
cdr3_aa: ASSESLTTPNEKLF; clone_size: -; v_call: TRBV6-1
cdr3_aa: AAVWGSTDTQY; clone_size: -; v_call: TRBV6-1
cdr3_aa: ASSFSQNNEQF; clone_size: -; v_call: TRBV7-2
cdr3_aa: ASSASSRDGEQY; clone_size: -; v_call: TRBV11-1
cdr3_aa: ASRLGSRDTGELF; clone_size: -; v_call: TRBV7-3
cdr3_aa: AIRTGTGDTEAF; clone_size: -; v_call: TRBV10-3
cdr3_aa: ASSLRGLAGEGTQY; clone_size: few; v_call: TRBV7-8
cdr3_aa: ASSAPRTGTQY; clone_size: -; v_call: TRBV5-6
cdr3_aa: ASSPRGTRYEQY; clone_size: -; v_call: TRBV7-8
cdr3_aa: GVDRGVAFGPSNTGELF; clone_size: -; v_call: TRBV30
cdr3_aa: ASSAGTGVGEQY; clone_size: -; v_call: TRBV9
cdr3_aa: ASSPRTGLHNEQF; clone_size: -; v_call: TRBV5-5